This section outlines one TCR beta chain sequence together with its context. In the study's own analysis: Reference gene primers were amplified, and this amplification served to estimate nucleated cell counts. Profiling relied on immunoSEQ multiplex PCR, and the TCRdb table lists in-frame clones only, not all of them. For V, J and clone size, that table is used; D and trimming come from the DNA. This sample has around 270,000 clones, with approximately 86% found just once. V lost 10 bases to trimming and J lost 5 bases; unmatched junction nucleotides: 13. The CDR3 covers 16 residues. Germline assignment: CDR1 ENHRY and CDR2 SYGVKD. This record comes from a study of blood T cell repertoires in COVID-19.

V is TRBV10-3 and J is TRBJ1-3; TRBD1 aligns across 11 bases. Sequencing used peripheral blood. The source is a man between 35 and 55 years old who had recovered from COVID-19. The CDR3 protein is CASSNPGQGGRNTIYF. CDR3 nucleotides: TGTGCCAGTTCCAACCCGGGACAGGGGGGGCGAAACACCATATATTTT.